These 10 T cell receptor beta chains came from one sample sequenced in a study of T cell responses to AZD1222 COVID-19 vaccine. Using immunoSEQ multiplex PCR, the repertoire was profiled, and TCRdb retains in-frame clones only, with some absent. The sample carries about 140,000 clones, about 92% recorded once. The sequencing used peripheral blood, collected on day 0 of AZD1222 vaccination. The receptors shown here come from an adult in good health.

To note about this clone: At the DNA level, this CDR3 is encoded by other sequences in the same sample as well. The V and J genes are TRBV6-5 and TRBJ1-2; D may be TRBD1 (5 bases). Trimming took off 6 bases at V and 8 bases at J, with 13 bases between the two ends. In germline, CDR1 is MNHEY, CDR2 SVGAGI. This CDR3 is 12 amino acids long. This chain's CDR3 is CASSPGDRGYTF. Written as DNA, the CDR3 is TGTGCCAGCAGCCCGGGGGATAGAGGCTACACCTTC.

CDR3 in DNA: TGCGCCAGCAGCACCCGACAGGGGAGCACTGAAGCTTTCTTT. Translating it yields CASSTRQGSTEAFF. The chain recombines TRBV5-1 with TRBJ1-1; 8 positions agree with TRBD1. Germline loops: CDR1 SGHRS, CDR2 YFSETQ. There are 14 residues in the CDR3. J was trimmed by 4 bases and V by 4 bases; bases with no gene match: 6.

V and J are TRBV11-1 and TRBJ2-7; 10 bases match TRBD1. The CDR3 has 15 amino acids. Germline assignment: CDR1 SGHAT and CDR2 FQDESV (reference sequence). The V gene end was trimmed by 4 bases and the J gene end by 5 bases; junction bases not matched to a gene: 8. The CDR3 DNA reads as TGTGCCAGCAGCTGGGACAGGGGACAACTGGACGAGCAGTACTTC. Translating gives CASSWDRGQLDEQYF.

CDR3 in DNA: TGTGCCAGCAGTGAGGGACAACCATATAATTCACCCCTCCACTTT. It codes for CASSEGQPYNSPLHF. J is TRBJ1-6 and V is TRBV2; D perhaps matches TRBD1 (6 bases). This CDR3 contains 15 residues. The germline gives CDR1 SNHLY, CDR2 FYNNEI. V was trimmed by 3 bases and J by 4 bases, leaving 10 bases between them.

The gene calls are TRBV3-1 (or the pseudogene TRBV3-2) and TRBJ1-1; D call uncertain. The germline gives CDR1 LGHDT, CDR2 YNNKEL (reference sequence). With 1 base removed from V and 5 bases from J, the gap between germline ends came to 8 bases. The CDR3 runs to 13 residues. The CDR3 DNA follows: TGTGCCAGCAGCCAAGCGACGAGTACTGAAGCTTTCTTT. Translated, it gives CASSQATSTEAFF.

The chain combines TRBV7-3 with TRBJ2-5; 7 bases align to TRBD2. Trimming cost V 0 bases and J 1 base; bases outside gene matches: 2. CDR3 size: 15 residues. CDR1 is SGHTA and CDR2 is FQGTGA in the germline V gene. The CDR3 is CASSLTPSGQETQYF. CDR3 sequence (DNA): TGTGCCAGCAGCTTAACGCCTAGCGGCCAAGAGACCCAGTACTTC.

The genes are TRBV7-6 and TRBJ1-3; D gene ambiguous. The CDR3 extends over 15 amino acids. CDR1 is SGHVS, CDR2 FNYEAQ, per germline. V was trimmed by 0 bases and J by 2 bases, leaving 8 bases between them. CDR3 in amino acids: CASSLAGLAGNTIYF. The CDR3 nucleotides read TGTGCCAGCAGCTTAGCGGGTTTGGCTGGAAACACCATATATTTT.

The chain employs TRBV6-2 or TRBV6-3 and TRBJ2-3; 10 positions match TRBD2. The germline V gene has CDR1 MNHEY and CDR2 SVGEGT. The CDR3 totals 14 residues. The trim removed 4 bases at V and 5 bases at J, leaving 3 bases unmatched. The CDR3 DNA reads TGTGCCAGCAGTTCATGGACTAGCGGAGATACGCAGTATTTT. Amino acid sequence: CASSSWTSGDTQYF.

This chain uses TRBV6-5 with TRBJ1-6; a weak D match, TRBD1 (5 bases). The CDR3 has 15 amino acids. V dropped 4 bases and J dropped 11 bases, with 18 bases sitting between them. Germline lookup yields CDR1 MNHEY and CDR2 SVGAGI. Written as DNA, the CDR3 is TGTGCCAGCAGTTGGGGGACCGGGACCTTCCCACCCCTCCACTTT. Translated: CASSWGTGTFPPLHF.

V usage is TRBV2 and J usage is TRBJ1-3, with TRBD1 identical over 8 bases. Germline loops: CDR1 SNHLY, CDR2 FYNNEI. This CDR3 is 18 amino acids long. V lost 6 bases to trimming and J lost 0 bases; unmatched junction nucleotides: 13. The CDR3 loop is CASSRTGSIFSSGNTIYF. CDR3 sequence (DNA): TGTGCCAGCAGCCGGACAGGGTCGATATTTAGCTCTGGAAACACCATATATTTT.